The clone carrying this TCR beta chain was counted at least ten times. Antigen unknown. The data belong to a study of T cells in Graves' hyperthyroidism and ophthalmopathy. Blood was obtained at the first hyperthyroidism diagnosis, which preceded any ophthalmopathy symptoms. TCR beta CDR3 sequences were amplified from RNA transcripts. First-round RT-PCR with HTBI primers amplified the TCR CDR3 region. MiXCR, applied by TCRdb to the multiplex PCR reads, yields one record per CDR3 protein. This sample yields 730,000 or so distinct CDR3 sequences, of which around 20% are seen a single time; approximately 15% belongs to the top ten. The study, taken as a whole, reports: Peripheral blood also featured most of the thyroid clonotypes expanded above 0.001.

Source material: blood. The receptor was derived from a woman between 50 and 59 years old with Graves' hyperthyroidism that later progressed to Graves' ophthalmopathy.

The CDR3 DNA sequence: TGCAGTGCTGCTATGAACACTGAAGCTTTCTTT. It encodes CSAAMNTEAFF. J is TRBJ1-1 and V is TRBV20-1; D remains unclear. The CDR3 is made up of 11 amino acids. V lost 5 bases to trimming and J lost 0 bases, with 4 bases between them. The germline CDR1 and CDR2 sequences are DFQATT and SNEGSKA (reference sequence).